The present TCR beta chain was sequenced within a study of cytomegalovirus exposure and HLA in healthy donors. Only a few counts were recorded for this clone. Libraries were prepared by immunoSEQ multiplex PCR; TCRdb keeps only in-frame clonotypes and omits some of them. The table has 110,000 to 150,000 clones, roughly nine tenths seen once. The clonotype comes from a man aged 18 to 35 in good health and CMV-seronegative. The sample was PBMCs.

The CDR3 loop reads CASSFDESMRQYF. The CDR3 region has the DNA TGTGCCAGCAGCTTTGATGAGTCGATGCGGCAGTACTTC. The chain combines TRBV11-1 with TRBJ2-7; no clear D gene. The CDR3 is 13 residues long. Per the germline V gene, CDR1 is SGHAT and CDR2 is FQDESV (reference sequence). V was trimmed by 3 bases and J by 9 bases, leaving 15 bases between them.